This TCR beta chain was captured in a study of long-term antiretroviral therapy in people with HIV. Without exception, participants with HIV were treated in the United States. Overall study findings and caveats: HIV repertoires had narrower CDR3 length ranges than controls. Missing from the dataset were any data on ART adherence, viral resistance or therapy changes.

Version v3.0 of the immunoSEQ assay was performed at survey level. Using immunoSEQ multiplex PCR, the repertoire was profiled, and TCRdb retains in-frame clones only, with some absent. The data contain tens of thousands of clones, 84% of them seen just once; the ten biggest clones take up around 20%. This clone was seen only once. Its antigen is currently unknown. A junction end diverges from the germline sequence, so it may reflect a read error. CDR3 length: 14 residues. Germline CDR1 reads KGHSH; CDR2 reads LQKENI. This material consisted of unsorted PBMCs, taken 0.5 years before starting antiretroviral therapy. The TCR originated in a man aged 40-49 years with HIV. This sequence joins TRBV18 and TRBJ1-2; a weak D match, TRBD1 (6 bases). CDR3 protein: CASSPARDIYGYIF. The CDR3 DNA reads TGTGCCAGCTCACCAGCTAGGGACATCTATGGCTACATCTTC.